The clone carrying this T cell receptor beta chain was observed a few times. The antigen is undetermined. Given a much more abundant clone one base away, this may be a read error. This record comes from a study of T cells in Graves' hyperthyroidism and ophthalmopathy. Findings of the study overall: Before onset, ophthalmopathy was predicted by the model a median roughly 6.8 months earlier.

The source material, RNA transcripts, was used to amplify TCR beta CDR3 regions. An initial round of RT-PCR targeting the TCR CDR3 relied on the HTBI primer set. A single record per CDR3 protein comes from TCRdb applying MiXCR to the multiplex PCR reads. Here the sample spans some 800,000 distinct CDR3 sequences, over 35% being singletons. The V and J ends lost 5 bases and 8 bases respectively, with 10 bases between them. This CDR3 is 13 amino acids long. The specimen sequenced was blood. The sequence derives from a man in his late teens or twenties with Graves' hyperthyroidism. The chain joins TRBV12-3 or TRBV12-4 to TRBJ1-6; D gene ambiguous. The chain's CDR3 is CASSPDGDSPLHF. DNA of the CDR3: TGTGCCAGCAGTCCCGACGGGGATTCACCCCTCCACTTT.